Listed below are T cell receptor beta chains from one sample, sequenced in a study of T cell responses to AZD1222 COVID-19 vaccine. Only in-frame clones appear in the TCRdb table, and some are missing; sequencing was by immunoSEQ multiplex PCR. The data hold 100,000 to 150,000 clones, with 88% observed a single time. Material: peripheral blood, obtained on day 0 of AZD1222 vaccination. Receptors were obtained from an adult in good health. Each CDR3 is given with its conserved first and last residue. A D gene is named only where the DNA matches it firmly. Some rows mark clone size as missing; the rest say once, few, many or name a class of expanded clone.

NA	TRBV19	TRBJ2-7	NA	TGTGCCAGTAGTTCACATCGTTCAGGGACCTACGAGCAGTACTTC	CASSSHRSGTYEQYF
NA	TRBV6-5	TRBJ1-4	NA	TGTGCCAGCACCAGGGACACTAATGAAAAACTGTTTTTT	CASTRDTNEKLFF
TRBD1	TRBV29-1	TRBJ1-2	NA	TGCAGCGTTGAAGATTGGTCAGGGGGCAACTATGGCTACACCTTC	CSVEDWSGGNYGYTF
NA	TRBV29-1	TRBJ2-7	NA	TGCAGCGTTGGGCGGTCAGGGGACGAGCAGTACTTC	CSVGRSGDEQYF
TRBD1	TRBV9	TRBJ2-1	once	TGTGCCAGCAGCGTAGTTACAGGGGACAATGAGCAGTTCTTC	CASSVVTGDNEQFF
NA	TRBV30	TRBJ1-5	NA	TGTGCCTGGAGTGTAGGGGGGTCGAGGGGCGGTATTCAGCCCCAGCATTTT	CAWSVGGSRGGIQPQHF
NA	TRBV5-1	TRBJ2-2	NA	TGCGCCAGCAGCCGACCGAGAACCGGGACCGGACTCACCGGGGAGCTGTTTTTT	CASSRPRTGTGLTGELFF
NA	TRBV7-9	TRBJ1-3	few	TGTGCCAGCAGCCCTTCCGGGGGCGGCCTCCGAAACACCATATATTTT	CASSPSGGGLRNTIYF
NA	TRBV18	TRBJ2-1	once	TGTGCCAGCTCACCATTGGGGGGCTCCTACAATGAGCAGTTCTTC	CASSPLGGSYNEQFF
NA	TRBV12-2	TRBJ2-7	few	TGTGCAAGTCGCCCTGGGGGGCTAGCGGGGGGAGCTCATTACGAGCAGTACTTC	CASRPGGLAGGAHYEQYF
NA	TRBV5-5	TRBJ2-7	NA	TGTGCCAGCAGCGGCAACGAGCAGTACTTC	CASSGNEQYF
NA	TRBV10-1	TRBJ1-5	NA	TGCGCCAGCACCGCGAACTCAGGGCCCAACCAGCCCCAGCATTTT	CASTANSGPNQPQHF
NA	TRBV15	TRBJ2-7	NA	TGTGCCACCAGTTTAGACAGCGAGCCCTACGAGCAGTACTTC	CATSLDSEPYEQYF
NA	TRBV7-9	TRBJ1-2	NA	TGTGCCAGCAGCGACGATCCGCTTTATGGCTACACCTTC	CASSDDPLYGYTF
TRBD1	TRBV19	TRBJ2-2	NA	TGTGCCAGTAGCGTGACAGGGGGTGTCACCGGGGAGCTGTTTTTT	CASSVTGGVTGELFF
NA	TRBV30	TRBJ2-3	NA	TGTGCCTGGAGTGTACAGGGAATCACAGATACGCAGTATTTT	CAWSVQGITDTQYF